This entry lists 5 T cell receptor beta chains sequenced from one sample in a study of control samples from healthy donors and cancer patients (dated by TCRdb to about 2020). The protocol used for the library was the immunoSEQ multiplex PCR assay. In its TCRdb copy, this immuneACCESS table keeps in-frame sequences only and misses some clones. Where compared with another copy, unresolved V genes explain less than half of these, and the others have no known cause. A total of 150,000 to 200,000 clones appear in this sample, around 92% of them only once. The ten largest clonotypes hold around 2% of the sample. The sequenced sample was blood. The receptors here all came from a woman aged 40 to 50 in good health.

This clone was observed once. This chain uses TRBV11-2 with TRBJ1-2, with a tentative D call TRBD1 (5 bases). The CDR3 loop spans 15 amino acids. V shed 3 bases and J shed 6 bases, with 17 bases lying between them. The germline V gene has CDR1 SGHAT and CDR2 FQNNGV. The CDR3 is CASSLSKPGMHGYTF. The CDR3, as DNA: TGTGCCAGCAGCTTGTCTAAGCCAGGGATGCATGGCTACACCTTC.

The rearrangement uses TRBV7-2 and TRBJ2-7; 7 bases align to TRBD1. The germline V gene encodes CDR1 SGHTA and CDR2 FQGNSA. The trim removed 1 base at V and 1 base at J, leaving 7 bases unmatched. The CDR3 totals 16 residues. The CDR3 spells CASSLVGRGKSYEQYF. The CDR3 bases are TGTGCCAGCAGCTTAGTAGGCAGGGGGAAGTCCTACGAGCAGTACTTC.

The chain combines TRBV7-9 with TRBJ1-3, with no clear D. Germline CDR1 SEHNR, CDR2 FQNEAQ (reference sequence). V dropped 5 bases and J dropped 9 bases, with 17 bases sitting between them. The CDR3 loop spans 14 amino acids. CDR3 residues: CASSPGSPAGTIYF. Written as DNA, the CDR3 is TGTGCCAGCAGCCCCGGGTCCCCGGCGGGCACCATATATTTT.

This chain uses TRBV25-1 with TRBJ1-2; D unclear. Trimming took off 6 bases at V and 6 bases at J, with 14 bases between the two ends. CDR1 is MGHDK and CDR2 is SYGVNS in the germline V gene. CDR3 length: 13 residues. The CDR3 region has the DNA TGTGCCAGCAGGTCGGGCCCAAAGGATGGCTACACCTTC. The encoded protein is CASRSGPKDGYTF.

The genes are TRBV19 and TRBJ1-1; no reliable D call. Germline CDR1 LNHDA, CDR2 SQIVND (reference sequence). This CDR3 is 14 amino acids long. The V gene lost 3 bases and the J gene lost 0 bases, with 8 bases spanning the gap. The CDR3 region is CASSIYGMNTEAFF. The CDR3 bases are TGTGCCAGTAGTATTTATGGTATGAACACTGAAGCTTTCTTT. The full variable domain, its missing parts supplied by reference TRBV19 and TRBJ1-1, is DGGITQSPKYLFRKEGQNVTLSCEQNLNHDAMYWYRQDPGQGLRLIYYSQIVNDFQKGDIAEGYSVSREKKESFPLTVTSAQKNPTAFYLCASSIYGMNTEAFFGQGTRLTVV.